This T cell receptor (beta chain) stems from a study of vaccination effects on CD4 cells after COVID-19. About the research overall: Researchers obtained post-vaccine samples at a median of 72 days past the second dose. General study findings and limits: Marked clonal contraction was seen in infection- and vaccine-induced clones late after vaccination.

Libraries were prepared by immunoSEQ multiplex PCR; TCRdb keeps only in-frame clonotypes and omits some of them. Of roughly 23,000 clones listed, 60% to 80% are singletons. ViraFEST expansion of antigen-specific CD4+ T cells with viral peptide pools preceded sequencing. Cultured cells yielded isolated CD4+ T cells after around 9 days. Every participant took two doses of the BNT162b2 or mRNA-1273 vaccine. Having tested negative for nucleocapsid antibodies, the vaccine recipients showed no prior SARS-CoV-2 infection. A few million PBMC were placed in each well, which was supplemented with 10 IU/ml IL-2 and roughly 10 ug/ml peptides. The CDR3 has 19 residues. Details on this clone: Its antigen remains unidentified.

The chain couples TRBV21-1 to TRBJ2-6; the table's D call, TRBD1, has no DNA check behind it. TRBV21-1 is tagged as a pseudogene. Sequenced material: CD4+ T cells from PBMCs cultured with HCoV-NL63 spike peptides, taken after COVID-19 vaccination. The receptor was isolated from a human donor who received a COVID-19 vaccine. In nucleotides, the CDR3 is TGTGCCAGCAGCATCTCCATGACAGGGCCAAGCTCTGGGGCCAACGTCCTGACTTTC. Residues: CASSISMTGPSSGANVLTF.